This T cell receptor (beta chain) was captured in a study of cytomegalovirus exposure and HLA in healthy donors. Comments on this clone: Its antigen is not known.

Trimming removed 3 bases from V and 7 bases from J, with 17 bases in between. Germline CDR1 SGHRS, CDR2 YFSETQ. There are 15 residues in the CDR3. The study, taken as a whole, reports: Immune exposure information comprised only CMV serostatus. Researchers catalogued about 160 TCR beta chains as cytomegalovirus-associated. TCR beta sequences reportedly predicted most subjects' HLA-A and HLA-B alleles accurately.

Primers included in the PCR were 60 Vbeta and 13 Jbeta primers. Original data processing: Around 11 million shared chains were among the about 80 million unique TCR beta chains that a later analysis counted. Libraries were prepared by immunoSEQ multiplex PCR; TCRdb keeps only in-frame clonotypes and omits some of them. V and J calls and clone size are those listed in that table; D and trimming were worked out from the DNA. The repertoire includes 90,000 to 150,000 clones, around 70% of them detected once, and approximately 8.2% sits in the top ten. This clonotype was obtained from a middle-aged woman in good health and CMV-seropositive. The chain joins TRBV5-1 to TRBJ2-1; D perhaps matches TRBD2 (6 bases). Sequences were obtained from PBMCs. The CDR3 loop reads CASSSRRGRLNEQFF. In nucleotides, the CDR3 is TGCGCCAGCAGCTCCCGGCGGGGCAGACTTAATGAGCAGTTCTTC.